The rows below give T cell receptor beta chains drawn from one sample of a study of blood T cell repertoires in COVID-19. Measured with immunoSEQ multiplex PCR; TCRdb has only the in-frame clones, and not every one. The profile covers some 170,000 clones, with under 80% appearing a single time and around 2.8% taken by the ten largest. The sample comprised peripheral blood. All receptors come from a man aged 65 to 85 with acute or convalescent COVID-19. The CDR3 runs from the conserved cysteine through the conserved F or W. D genes are given only for firm matches. Size is stated for part of the rows, as once, few or many counts, or as a class when the clone is expanded.

j_call d_call clone_size v_call cdr3_aa cdr3_nt
TRBJ2-7 . . TRBV5-1 CASSLDKVGGEQYF TGCGCCAGCAGCTTGGACAAGGTTGGAGGCGAGCAGTACTTC
TRBJ1-4 . . TRBV30 CAWSGTRREKLFF TGTGCCTGGTCAGGGACACGGCGCGAAAAACTGTTTTTT
TRBJ1-1 . once TRBV27 CASSFREVTEAFF TGTGCCAGCAGTTTCAGAGAGGTAACTGAAGCTTTCTTT
TRBJ1-1 TRBD1 . TRBV6-4 CASSAGQGTEAFF TGTGCCAGCAGCGCGGGACAGGGCACTGAAGCTTTCTTT
TRBJ2-6 . . TRBV19 CASSLPQGSGANVLTF TGTGCCAGTAGTCTACCTCAGGGCTCCGGGGCCAACGTCCTGACTTTC
TRBJ2-7 . . TRBV27 CASSFGGGTYEQYF TGTGCCAGCAGTTTTGGGGGGGGCACCTACGAGCAGTACTTC
TRBJ1-5 . few TRBV19 CASSIFPGQYNQPQHF TGTGCCAGTAGTATCTTCCCCGGACAGTACAATCAGCCCCAGCATTTT
TRBJ2-6 . . TRBV6-5 CASIGVAGANVLTF TGTGCCAGCATAGGGGTCGCCGGGGCCAACGTCCTGACTTTC
TRBJ1-2 . . TRBV5-1 CASSRGLYGYTF TGCGCCAGCAGCCGGGGTCTCTATGGCTACACCTTC
TRBJ2-2 . . TRBV5-1 CASSTAPGGAGELFF TGCGCCAGCAGTACGGCTCCCGGAGGCGCCGGGGAGCTGTTTTTT
TRBJ1-2 . . TRBV6-5 CASCPAAGDGYTF TGTGCCAGCTGTCCGGCAGCGGGTGATGGCTACACCTTC
TRBJ1-3 TRBD1 . TRBV6-5 CASSYTSTGAGNTIYF TGTGCCAGCAGTTACACCTCGACAGGGGCAGGAAACACCATATATTTT
TRBJ1-1 TRBD1 . TRBV10-1 CASSDQGGSEAFF TGCGCCAGCAGTGACCAGGGGGGCTCTGAAGCTTTCTTT
TRBJ2-1 . . TRBV6-4 CASSDSYGQGTGNNEQFF TGTGCCAGCAGTGACTCGTATGGGCAGGGGACGGGGAACAATGAGCAGTTCTTC
TRBJ2-3 TRBD1 once TRBV6-5 CASVAGGADTQYF TGTGCCAGCGTCGCAGGGGGCGCTGATACGCAGTATTTT
TRBJ1-2 TRBD1 . TRBV29-1 CSVDGPTGDGYTF TGCAGCGTTGATGGGCCGACAGGGGACGGCTACACCTTC